The 30 T cell receptor beta chains below all came from one sample that was sequenced in a study of regulatory T cells in long-lasting Graves disease. Combining iRepertoire HTBI primers with Arm-PCR of CDR3 regions, the authors built TCR beta libraries. TCRdb reanalysed the multiplex PCR reads using MiXCR and keeps one entry per CDR3 protein. Of more than 350,000 distinct CDR3 sequences in the sample, just under 15% were seen once. The time point here: newly diagnosed GD, antithyroid drugs for less than 3 months. Scientists built the TCR library using RNA that was extracted from PBMCs. These data were likewise used in another study, on T cells in Graves' hyperthyroidism and ophthalmopathy.

Sequenced here: peripheral blood mononuclear cells (PBMCs), sampled at new diagnosis, from a patient treated with antithyroid drugs. Receptors originate from a woman aged 30 to 39 with Graves disease.

This clonotype was picked up a small number of times. V usage is TRBV13 and J usage is TRBJ2-7, with unresolved D. CDR1 and CDR2 (germline): PRHDT, FYEKMQ (reference sequence). Trimming shortened V by 0 bases and J by 6 bases, and 12 bases separated the two germline ends. The CDR3 contains 14 residues. CDR3 sequence reads: CASSLGGLSSEQYF. The DNA for the CDR3 is TGTGCCAGCAGCTTAGGCGGGCTAAGTTCCGAGCAGTACTTC.

The V and J genes are TRBV6-2 or TRBV6-3 and TRBJ1-3; 7 bases match TRBD1. V gave up 8 bases and J gave up 0 bases; unmatched junction bases: 7. This CDR3 has 15 residues. Germline V gene data show CDR1 as MNHEY and CDR2 as SVGEGT. DNA of the CDR3: TGTGCCAGCCGGGGGACAGTCCTCTCTGGAAACACCATATATTTT. Amino acid sequence: CASRGTVLSGNTIYF.

In this sample, this clonotype turned up many times. The chain links TRBV29-1 to TRBJ1-2; D not certain. Germline-derived CDR1 and CDR2 are SQVTM and ANQGSEA. Trimming took 3 bases from V and 2 from J, leaving 7 bases between them. The CDR3 length is 12 residues. The CDR3 here is CSVDRTNYGYTF. Written as DNA, the CDR3 is TGCAGCGTTGATCGGACCAACTATGGCTACACCTTC.

This clonotype was seen a few times. The V and J genes are TRBV24-1 and TRBJ2-1, with 7 bases aligning to TRBD2. The CDR3 extends over 15 amino acids. Trimming removed 1 base from V and 9 bases from J; junction bases left unmatched: 8. Germline-derived CDR1 and CDR2 are KGHDR and SFDVKD. The CDR3 DNA sequence: TGTGCCACCAGTGATTTTAGCGGGCCCCGTAGTGAGCAGTTCTTC. This encodes CATSDFSGPRSEQFF.

The CDR3 nucleotides are TGTGCCAGCAGGGACAGGGAGTTGAAGAATTCACCCCTCCACTTT. Translated, it gives CASRDRELKNSPLHF. The chain employs TRBV27 and TRBJ1-6; 8 nucleotides line up with TRBD1. Germline V gene data show CDR1 as MNHEY and CDR2 as SMNVEV (reference sequence). V was clipped by 6 bases and J by 7 bases; unmatched bases: 8. The CDR3 has 15 amino acids.

This clonotype has at least ten counts. The junction departs from germline at one end; a sequencing error may be responsible. The chain is built from TRBV5-1 and TRBJ2-1; 10 bases agree with TRBD1. Germline CDR1 is SGHRS and CDR2 is YFSETQ. The CDR3 has 15 amino acids. This CDR3 is CASSSGQGSYNEQFF. CDR3 nucleotides: TGTGCCAGCAGCTCGGGACAGGGGTCCTACAATGAGCAGTTCTTC.

The sample holds a few counts of this clonotype. V gene TRBV9 combines with J gene TRBJ2-2; 14 nucleotides match TRBD2. V shed 1 base and J 4 bases; nucleotides not matched to a gene: 9. CDR3 length: 19 residues. Germline V gene sequence: CDR1 SGDLS, CDR2 YYNGEE. In DNA form, the CDR3 reads TGTGCCAGCAGCGTACAGCCGGGACTAGCGGGAGTGTTCACCGGGGAGCTGTTTTTT. This sequence encodes CASSVQPGLAGVFTGELFF.

The chain couples TRBV18 to TRBJ2-3, with D possibly being TRBD2 (5 bases). CDR3 size: 19 residues. Trimming shortened V by 1 base and J by 7 bases, and 27 bases separated the two germline ends. Looked up from germline, CDR1 is KGHSH and CDR2 is LQKENI. CDR3 region: CASSPLTPRSAGGENTQYF. The DNA of the CDR3 is TGTGCCAGCTCACCACTGACCCCCCGTTCGGCGGGCGGCGAGAATACGCAGTATTTT.

This clonotype was found many times. The gene calls are TRBV3-1 and TRBJ2-7; 10 bases map to TRBD2. The V gene's germline CDR1 is LGHDT and CDR2 YNNKEL (reference sequence). The CDR3 consists of 19 residues. V lost 0 bases to trimming and J lost 2 bases; unmatched junction nucleotides: 13. Here the CDR3 reads CASSQDGASGSFEAYEQYF. For the CDR3, the DNA is TGTGCCAGCAGCCAAGATGGGGCTAGCGGGAGCTTTGAGGCCTACGAGCAGTACTTC.

This clonotype came up a few times. V usage is TRBV20-1 and J usage is TRBJ1-5; no clear D gene. The ends were cut back, 3 bases at V and 3 bases at J, with 12 bases in the middle. From germline, CDR1 is DFQATT and CDR2 SNEGSKA (reference sequence). CDR3 length: 14 residues. The CDR3 sequence: CSARHRQINQPQHF. The CDR3 bases are TGCAGTGCTAGGCATCGGCAGATCAATCAGCCCCAGCATTTT.

This clonotype was counted many times. This chain links TRBV19 with TRBJ1-1; the D is unclear. Germline loops: CDR1 LNHDA, CDR2 SQIVND (reference sequence). The CDR3 runs to 14 residues. Trimming cost V 5 bases and J 1 base, with 11 bases left between them. Here the CDR3 reads CASSHVSSNTEAFF. The CDR3 DNA is TGTGCCAGTAGTCATGTCAGTTCGAACACTGAAGCTTTCTTT.

As regards this clonotype: One base away lies a much larger clone, so this may be a sequencing read error. The chain recombines TRBV18 with TRBJ1-2; 7 bases align to TRBD1. The CDR3 sequence is 14 residues long. The junction had 12 bases not matched to a gene; V was cut back by 5 bases and J by 9 bases. From germline, CDR1 is KGHSH and CDR2 LQKENI. The CDR3: CASSSKTRQGSYTF. CDR3 nucleotides: TGTGCCAGCTCATCAAAAACCCGACAGGGAAGCTACACCTTC.

This clonotype has a count of ten or more. This rearrangement joins TRBV10-3 to TRBJ2-7, with 8 nucleotides matching TRBD2. Germline loops: CDR1 ENHRY, CDR2 SYGVKD. CDR3 size: 15 residues. With 3 bases clipped from V and 1 base from J, the junction kept 5 bases outside the gene matches. In DNA form, the CDR3 reads TGTGCCATCAGTGAAATAAGCGGGAGTTCCTACGAGCAGTACTTC. It specifies CAISEISGSSYEQYF.

This chain connects TRBV13 to TRBJ2-3; D might be TRBD1 or TRBD2, each matching 5 bases. This CDR3 contains 19 residues. Per germline, CDR1 PRHDT and CDR2 FYEKMQ (reference sequence). Trimming took 4 bases from V and 0 from J, leaving 23 bases between them. This CDR3 reads CASSSPGVRGGESTDTQYF. CDR3 coding DNA: TGTGCCAGCAGCTCCCCCGGGGTGAGGGGCGGAGAGAGCACAGATACGCAGTATTTT.

Note on this clonotype: With a much larger clone just one base away, this may be a read error. As the CDR3 is not closed by the conserved phenylalanine or tryptophan, this likely results from a read error. The V and J genes are TRBV2 and TRBJ2-5; 8 nucleotides align to TRBD2. J was trimmed by 3 bases and V by 6 bases; bases with no gene match: 12. The CDR3 runs to 16 residues. CDR1 is SNHLY and CDR2 is FYNNEI in the germline V gene. The chain's CDR3 is CASSLLTGLAEETQYS. Written as DNA, the CDR3 is TGTGCCAGCAGCTTACTAACCGGACTAGCAGAAGAGACCCAGTACTCC.

This clonotype was found a few times. The chain has TRBV6-1 and TRBJ1-2; no reliable D call. Looked up from germline, CDR1 is MNHNS and CDR2 is SASEGT. The ends were cut back, 6 bases at V and 2 bases at J, with 10 bases in the middle. This CDR3 comprises 13 residues. CDR3 DNA sequence: TGTGCCAGCAGATTACGGATAAACTATGGCTACACCTTC. It specifies CASRLRINYGYTF.

Comments on this clonotype: One base away lies a much larger clone, so this may be a sequencing read error. The CDR3 loop reads CASSANYRGSTDTRYF. In DNA form, the CDR3 reads TGTGCCAGCAGTGCAAACTACCGAGGGAGCACAGATACGCGGTATTTT. This chain links TRBV27 with TRBJ2-3; D possibly corresponds to TRBD2 (5 bases). Germline V CDR1 and CDR2: MNHEY, SMNVEV (reference sequence). The CDR3 runs 16 residues.

This clonotype was seen at least ten times. CDR3 residues: CASSPPAGSVNEQFF. The CDR3 region has the DNA TGCGCCAGCAGCCCCCCGGCAGGATCGGTCAATGAGCAGTTCTTC. This chain joins TRBV5-1 and TRBJ2-1; D not certain. Germline CDR1 and CDR2: SGHRS and YFSETQ. The CDR3 extends over 15 amino acids. With 4 bases removed from V and 6 bases from J, the gap between germline ends came to 17 bases.

This clonotype was seen just once. CDR3 nucleotide sequence: TGCGCCAGCAGCGGAAGGGAGTTCGGTACGCAGTATTTT. Residues: CASSGREFGTQYF. The chain employs TRBV5-1 and TRBJ2-3, with D possibly matching TRBD2 (5 bases). Looked up from germline, CDR1 is SGHRS and CDR2 is YFSETQ. This CDR3 region has 13 residues. V gave up 4 bases and J gave up 8 bases, with 14 bases separating them.

The chain recombines TRBV3-1 with TRBJ2-1, with D unresolved. Trimming took off 2 bases at V and 0 bases at J, with 11 bases between the two ends. The CDR3 is made up of 16 amino acids. Germline V gives CDR1 LGHDT, CDR2 YNNKEL (reference sequence). The CDR3: CASSQSLWDSYNEQFF. The CDR3 nucleotides are TGTGCCAGCAGCCAATCGCTCTGGGACTCCTACAATGAGCAGTTCTTC.

There are a few counts of this clonotype. The CDR3 loop reads CASITRGRNQPQHF. CDR3 sequence (DNA): TGTGCCAGCATAACTAGGGGGCGGAATCAGCCCCAGCATTTT. V and J are TRBV28 and TRBJ1-5; 7 nucleotides match TRBD1. The V gene end was trimmed by 7 bases and the J gene end by 4 bases; junction bases not matched to a gene: 7. Germline-derived CDR1 and CDR2 are MDHEN and SYDVKM. The CDR3 has 14 amino acids.

This clonotype was recorded at least ten times. The CDR3 bases are TGTGCCAGCAGCCAAACTAGCGGGAAGGGTGGAGATACGCAGTATTTT. Translating it yields CASSQTSGKGGDTQYF. The genes are TRBV3-1 and TRBJ2-3; 10 bases are a match to TRBD2. The J segment lost 5 bases and the V segment lost 2 bases, leaving 7 bases of the junction unmatched. CDR3 size: 16 residues. Germline values: CDR1 LGHDT, CDR2 YNNKEL (reference sequence).

This clonotype was observed many times. This chain joins TRBV5-1 and TRBJ1-5; D is uncertain. The germline gives CDR1 SGHRS, CDR2 YFSETQ. The CDR3 loop spans 15 amino acids. Between the trimmed V and J ends, which lost 0 bases and 1 base, there was a span of 8 bases. DNA for the CDR3: TGCGCCAGCAGCTTGGGCCCTGGGAGCAATCAGCCCCAGCATTTT. It is translated as CASSLGPGSNQPQHF.

The sample holds a few counts of this clonotype. The chain links TRBV14 to TRBJ2-7; D call uncertain. The CDR3 covers 13 residues. Trimming shortened V by 4 bases and J by 2 bases, and 9 bases separated the two germline ends. Germline CDR1 reads SGHDN; CDR2 reads FVKESK. The DNA of the CDR3 is TGTGCCAGCAGCCCTACAAGGGCCTACGAGCAGTACTTC. It codes for CASSPTRAYEQYF. Combining the CDR3 with reference TRBV14 and TRBJ2-7 gives the whole variable domain EAGVTQFPSHSVIEKGQTVTLRCDPISGHDNLYWYRRVMGKEIKFLLHFVKESKQDESGMPNNRFLAERTGGTYSTLKVQPAELEDSGVYFCASSPTRAYEQYFGPGTRLTVT.

This chain joins TRBV14 and TRBJ1-4; no reliable D call. V was cut by 4 bases and J by 4 bases, with 7 bases left in between. Germline CDR1 and CDR2: SGHDN and FVKESK. This CDR3 is built from 13 residues. In nucleotides, the CDR3 is TGTGCCAGCAGCCGGTGGGGTAATGAAAAACTGTTTTTT. This encodes CASSRWGNEKLFF. Drawing the rest from reference TRBV14 and TRBJ1-4, the complete variable domain is EAGVTQFPSHSVIEKGQTVTLRCDPISGHDNLYWYRRVMGKEIKFLLHFVKESKQDESGMPNNRFLAERTGGTYSTLKVQPAELEDSGVYFCASSRWGNEKLFFGSGTQLSVL.

The genes are TRBV4-1 and TRBJ1-1; no clear D gene. Germline CDR1 reads MGHRA; CDR2 reads YSYEKL. The CDR3 spans 14 residues. V was pared by 3 bases and J by 4 bases, with 12 bases between. The CDR3 sequence: CASSHPPMGTEAFF. The CDR3 DNA reads as TGCGCCAGCAGCCACCCACCCATGGGCACTGAAGCTTTCTTT.

V and J are TRBV20-1 and TRBJ2-7; the match to TRBD1 covers 7 bases. V lost 5 bases, J lost 2 bases, and 0 bases stayed unmatched. The V gene's germline CDR1 is DFQATT and CDR2 SNEGSKA (reference sequence). The CDR3 extends over 11 amino acids. The CDR3 coding sequence is TGCAGTGCTGACAGGGCCTACGAGCAGTACTTC. This codes for CSADRAYEQYF.

The genes are TRBV5-1 and TRBJ1-6; tentatively, D is TRBD1 (5 bases). Germline V lookup: CDR1 SGHRS, CDR2 YFSETQ. The length of the CDR3 is 14 residues. Deletions cut 1 base from V and 7 bases from J, with 9 bases between. CDR3 loop: CASSLRSGNSPLHF. CDR3 nucleotide sequence: TGCGCCAGCAGCTTGAGGTCAGGGAATTCACCCCTCCACTTT.

This clonotype occurred a few times. This rearrangement joins TRBV19 to TRBJ2-1, with D uncertain. Germline CDR1 LNHDA, CDR2 SQIVND (reference sequence). The CDR3 loop spans 15 amino acids. The V and J ends lost 4 bases and 3 bases respectively, with 13 bases between them. The CDR3 loop reads CASSSLPDLYNEQFF. The CDR3 DNA reads as TGTGCCAGTAGTAGCCTCCCGGACCTCTACAATGAGCAGTTCTTC.

V usage is TRBV7-9 and J usage is TRBJ1-1; D gene ambiguous. The CDR3 loop spans 13 amino acids. Germline CDR1 and CDR2: SEHNR and FQNEAQ (reference sequence). Trimming left V 2 bases short and J 5 bases short, with 9 bases between. The CDR3 DNA is TGTGCCAGCAGCTTAACAGACGGAACTGAAGCTTTCTTT. This gives the protein CASSLTDGTEAFF.